Following are 30 T cell receptor beta chains from one sample sequenced in a study of T cell responses to AZD1222 COVID-19 vaccine (dated by TCRdb to the early 2020s). The time point tag for this specimen amounts to: baseline before first vaccination. The library came from the immunoSEQ multiplex PCR assay. Not all clones reach the TCRdb copy of this immuneACCESS table, which keeps in-frame sequences only. Checked studies attribute under half of the gap to unresolved V genes and leave the rest unexplained. The sample table holds about 140,000 clones, of which 70% to 90% were seen once. The ten largest account for 5% to 6.5% of the sample. The sample was peripheral blood, taken on day 0 of AZD1222 vaccination. Receptors originate from an adult in good health.

The chain couples TRBV13 to TRBJ2-7; 9 positions agree with TRBD1. This CDR3 spans 14 amino acids. Germline lookup yields CDR1 PRHDT and CDR2 FYEKMQ (reference sequence). V shed 5 bases and J 12 bases; nucleotides not matched to a gene: 14. CDR3 bases: TGTGCCAGCAGCGGACAGGGGCGGGGGTCTCGGCGGTACTTC. Its protein product is CASSGQGRGSRRYF. Full variable domain (outside the CDR3, taken from reference TRBV13 and TRBJ2-7): AAGVIQSPRHLIKEKRETATLKCYPIPRHDTVYWYQQGPGQDPQFLISFYEKMQSDKGSIPDRFSAQQFSDYHSELNMSSLELGDSALYFCASSGQGRGSRRYFGPGTRLTVT.

The chain carries TRBV27 and TRBJ1-1; 9 positions agree with TRBD1. Germline CDR1 and CDR2: MNHEY and SMNVEV (reference sequence). The CDR3 sequence is 17 residues long. The junction had 14 bases not matched to a gene; V was cut back by 2 bases and J by 7 bases. The CDR3 sequence: CASSLTRLQGADGEAFF. The CDR3 coding sequence is TGTGCCAGCAGTTTAACCCGCCTACAGGGGGCAGATGGTGAAGCTTTCTTT.

The chain combines TRBV19 with TRBJ1-4; D not resolved. V lost 7 bases, J lost 3 bases, and 9 bases lay in between. This CDR3 contains 13 residues. Germline assignment: CDR1 LNHDA and CDR2 SQIVND (reference sequence). CDR3 sequence reads: CASTAGPNEKLFF. CDR3 in DNA: TGTGCCAGTACGGCAGGCCCTAATGAAAAACTGTTTTTT.

This clone was counted once. The J gene is TRBJ1-6, the V gene TRBV10-3; 9 bases are shared with TRBD1. V dropped 10 bases and J dropped 0; count of bases not matched to a gene: 4. The V gene's germline CDR1 is ENHRY and CDR2 SYGVKD. There are 15 residues in the CDR3. CDR3 DNA sequence: TGTGCCACCGGACAGGGGAGCTCCTATAATTCACCCCTCCACTTT. Encoded protein: CATGQGSSYNSPLHF.

The J gene is TRBJ1-2, the V gene TRBV14; no firm D call. V shed 6 bases and J shed 0 bases, with 17 bases lying between them. Germline values: CDR1 SGHDN, CDR2 FVKESK. The CDR3 runs to 16 residues. The CDR3: CASRESRAPPNYGYTF. The CDR3 nucleotides read TGTGCCAGCAGAGAATCAAGAGCCCCCCCTAACTATGGCTACACCTTC.

DNA for the CDR3: TGTGCCTGGAGTGTACTGAGTGGACTAGCCGCCTACGAGCAGTACTTC. The encoded protein is CAWSVLSGLAAYEQYF. The chain joins TRBV30 to TRBJ2-7, with 8 positions matching TRBD2. Trimming removed 0 bases from V and 2 bases from J; junction bases left unmatched: 9. Germline V CDR1 and CDR2: GTSNPN, SVGIG (reference sequence). CDR3 length equals 16 residues.

The gene calls are TRBV27 and TRBJ2-7; possible D gene TRBD2, 5 bases. This CDR3 is 11 amino acids long. V was trimmed by 8 bases and J by 3 bases, leaving 8 bases between them. Looked up from germline, CDR1 is MNHEY and CDR2 is SMNVEV (reference sequence). The CDR3 bases are TGTGCCAGCGGAGGTGACTACGAGCAGTACTTC. Protein product: CASGGDYEQYF.

This clone was detected once. The chain is built from TRBV11-2 and TRBJ1-1, with D possibly being TRBD1 (5 bases). The CDR3 totals 14 residues. The V end lost 0 bases, the J end lost 2 bases, and 7 bases lay between the germline ends. CDR1 and CDR2 (germline): SGHAT, FQNNGV. The CDR3 region has the DNA TGTGCCAGCAGCTTAGACGGGGGAAACACTGAAGCTTTCTTT. Translating gives CASSLDGGNTEAFF. Filled out from reference TRBV11-2 and TRBJ1-1, the complete variable domain reads EAGVAQSPRYKIIEKRQSVAFWCNPISGHATLYWYQQILGQGPKLLIQFQNNGVVDDSQLPKDRFSAERLKGVDSTLKIQPAKLEDSAVYLCASSLDGGNTEAFFGQGTRLTVV.

The chain recombines TRBV5-1 with TRBJ2-1; a weak D match, TRBD1 (6 bases). With 2 bases removed from V and 7 bases from J, the gap between germline ends came to 16 bases. Germline CDR1 and CDR2: SGHRS and YFSETQ. CDR3 length: 15 residues. As DNA, the CDR3 is TGCGCCAGCAGCTTATGGGACACCGAAGGAAATGAGCAGTTCTTC. As protein: CASSLWDTEGNEQFF. Together with reference TRBV5-1 and TRBJ2-1, the CDR3 gives the full variable domain: KAGVTQTPRYLIKTRGQQVTLSCSPISGHRSVSWYQQTPGQGLQFLFEYFSETQRNKGNFPGRFSGRQFSNSRSEMNVSTLELGDSALYLCASSLWDTEGNEQFFGPGTRLTVL.

This chain connects TRBV5-5 to TRBJ1-2; D gene uncertain. The germline V and J ends were trimmed by 0 bases and 5 bases, with 8 bases remaining between them. CDR3 length equals 13 residues. Germline loops: CDR1 SGHKS, CDR2 YYEKEE (reference sequence). CDR3 sequence reads: CASSLDFGYGYTF. Written as DNA, the CDR3 is TGTGCCAGCAGCTTGGACTTTGGGTATGGCTACACCTTC.

The chain couples TRBV9 to TRBJ2-7; D is unclear. This CDR3 comprises 10 residues. Germline CDR1 SGDLS, CDR2 YYNGEE. Trimming removed 7 bases at V and 4 bases at J, with 6 bases between. The CDR3 DNA follows: TGTGCCAGCCTAGAATACGAGCAGTACTTC. Translated, it gives CASLEYEQYF.

The CDR3 region has the DNA TGTGCCAGCAGCTTCGGGGGACTGTTTAATGAGCAGTTCTTC. It specifies CASSFGGLFNEQFF. The gene calls are TRBV7-9 and TRBJ2-1, with D possibly TRBD2 on 6 matching bases. Germline loops: CDR1 SEHNR, CDR2 FQNEAQ (reference sequence). Trimming took 3 bases from V and 7 from J, leaving 13 bases between them. CDR3 length: 14 amino acids.

The chain couples TRBV7-3 to TRBJ2-7; D possibly uses TRBD1 or TRBD2 (5 bases each). The CDR3 is 14 amino acids. Germline V gene sequence: CDR1 SGHTA, CDR2 FQGTGA. The V and J ends lost 0 bases and 5 bases respectively, with 11 bases between them. In DNA, the CDR3 is TGTGCCAGCAGCTTAACGGGGCAGGGAGACGAGCAGTACTTC. It codes for CASSLTGQGDEQYF.

V usage is TRBV4-2 and J usage is TRBJ1-1, with TRBD1 matching 7 bases. Germline assignment: CDR1 LGHNA and CDR2 YNFKEQ. The J segment lost 4 bases and the V segment lost 1 base, leaving 6 bases of the junction unmatched. This CDR3 has 15 amino acids. The CDR3 DNA reads TGTGCCAGCAGCCAAGCTAATCACAGGGGCACTGAAGCTTTCTTT. This encodes CASSQANHRGTEAFF.

V usage is TRBV27 and J usage is TRBJ2-7; D may be TRBD1 or TRBD2 (5 bases each). Germline lookup yields CDR1 MNHEY and CDR2 SMNVEV (reference sequence). This CDR3 region has 14 residues. With 5 bases removed from V and 4 bases from J, the gap between germline ends came to 15 bases. The CDR3 spells CASSPQGRQYEQYF. The DNA of the CDR3 is TGTGCCAGCAGTCCCCAGGGACGGCAATACGAGCAGTACTTC.

The DNA for the CDR3 is TGTGCCAGTAGTATAAAGGCCATGGGCAGGGGCACCGGGGAGCTGTTTTTT. Translation: CASSIKAMGRGTGELFF. The rearrangement uses TRBV19 and TRBJ2-2; tentative D call: TRBD1 (6 bases). CDR1 is LNHDA, CDR2 SQIVND, per germline (reference sequence). This CDR3 has 17 amino acids. Trimming took off 2 bases at V and 4 bases at J, with 17 bases between the two ends.

The chain couples TRBV19 to TRBJ1-4, with D possibly matching TRBD1 (5 bases). Trimming shortened V by 5 bases and J by 7 bases, and 14 bases separated the two germline ends. Germline V CDR1 and CDR2: LNHDA, SQIVND (reference sequence). The CDR3 contains 14 residues. Here the CDR3 reads CASSYLTVSEKLFF. For the CDR3, the DNA is TGTGCCAGTAGTTACCTGACAGTTTCTGAAAAACTGTTTTTT.

This chain connects TRBV19 to TRBJ2-3; possible D gene TRBD2, 5 bases. Trimming removed 5 bases from V and 2 bases from J, with 14 bases in between. The CDR3 runs 15 residues. Germline lookup yields CDR1 LNHDA and CDR2 SQIVND (reference sequence). CDR3 region: CASSLGAGSTDTQYF. The CDR3 DNA sequence: TGTGCCAGTAGTCTGGGCGCGGGTTCCACAGATACGCAGTATTTT. The full variable domain, in which reference TRBV19 and TRBJ2-3 provide the parts outside the CDR3, is DGGITQSPKYLFRKEGQNVTLSCEQNLNHDAMYWYRQDPGQGLRLIYYSQIVNDFQKGDIAEGYSVSREKKESFPLTVTSAQKNPTAFYLCASSLGAGSTDTQYFGPGTRLTVL.

V and J are TRBV6-5 and TRBJ2-7, with 12 bases aligning to TRBD1. Germline-derived CDR1 and CDR2 are MNHEY and SVGAGI. This CDR3 comprises 14 residues. The junction had 7 bases not matched to a gene; V was cut back by 6 bases and J by 7 bases. Here the CDR3 DNA reads TGTGCCAGCAGCCACGGGACAGGGGGCTGGGAGCAGTACTTC. It codes for CASSHGTGGWEQYF.

J is TRBJ2-1 and V is TRBV19; 8 nucleotides line up with TRBD2. The J segment lost 6 bases and the V segment lost 4 bases, leaving 8 bases of the junction unmatched. Germline-derived CDR1 and CDR2 are LNHDA and SQIVND (reference sequence). CDR3 length: 15 amino acids. The DNA for the CDR3 is TGTGCCAGTAGTAACTTAGCGGGATTCCCCAATGAGCAGTTCTTC. This translates into CASSNLAGFPNEQFF.

This chain links TRBV28 with TRBJ2-1, with unresolved D. Germline CDR1 is MDHEN and CDR2 is SYDVKM. The CDR3 runs 13 residues. Trimming removed 7 bases at V and 5 bases at J, with 12 bases between. The CDR3 is CASTSVLHNEQFF. DNA of the CDR3: TGTGCCAGCACCAGCGTACTTCACAATGAGCAGTTCTTC. The full variable domain, in which reference TRBV28 and TRBJ2-1 provide the parts outside the CDR3, is DVKVTQSSRYLVKRTGEKVFLECVQDMDHENMFWYRQDPGLGLRLIYFSYDVKMKEKGDIPEGYSVSREKKERFSLILESASTNQTSMYLCASTSVLHNEQFFGPGTRLTVL.

The table lists this clone with a count of one. CDR3 sequence: CASSLDRVHGQPQHF. DNA of the CDR3: TGTGCCAGCAGCCTGGACAGGGTTCATGGTCAGCCCCAGCATTTT. V and J are TRBV28 and TRBJ1-5, with 8 positions matching TRBD1. There are 15 residues in the CDR3. From germline, CDR1 is MDHEN and CDR2 SYDVKM. V lost 6 bases to trimming and J lost 6 bases; unmatched junction nucleotides: 10.

The chain employs TRBV7-9 and TRBJ2-4; D assignment may be TRBD1 or TRBD2 (6 bases each). The ends were cut back, 8 bases at V and 8 bases at J, with 16 bases in the middle. The CDR3 is made up of 13 amino acids. CDR1 and CDR2 from the germline V gene are SEHNR and FQNEAQ (reference sequence). The DNA for the CDR3 is TGTGCCAGCGAACCACGGGGGCGAGACATTCAGTACTTC. It is translated as CASEPRGRDIQYF.

The J gene is TRBJ1-3, the V gene TRBV9; no definite D call. In germline, CDR1 is SGDLS, CDR2 YYNGEE. Trimming removed 0 bases from V and 0 bases from J, with 10 bases in between. The CDR3 has 16 amino acids. This CDR3 is CASSVGMGRSGNTIYF. The DNA of the CDR3 is TGTGCCAGCAGCGTAGGCATGGGCCGCTCTGGAAACACCATATATTTT.

This rearrangement joins TRBV7-2 to TRBJ1-6; D remains unclear. The CDR3 extends over 12 amino acids. CDR1 and CDR2 from the germline V gene are SGHTA and FQGNSA. V lost 4 bases, J lost 9 bases, and 7 bases lay in between. The CDR3 sequence is CASSSPRSPLHF. The DNA for the CDR3 is TGTGCCAGCAGCTCACCCCGTTCACCCCTCCACTTT.

The chain is built from TRBV5-1 and TRBJ1-2; 9 positions match TRBD1. CDR1 is SGHRS and CDR2 is YFSETQ in the germline V gene. The CDR3 sequence is 17 residues long. The V segment lost 4 bases and the J segment 1 base; nucleotides outside the gene matches: 11. CDR3 in amino acids: CASSPQGGTGYNYGYTF. The CDR3 DNA follows: TGCGCCAGCAGCCCCCAAGGAGGGACAGGGTATAACTATGGCTACACCTTC.

CDR3 DNA sequence: TGTGCCAGCAGCAACACCGGGGAGCTGTTTTTT. It yields the protein CASSNTGELFF. The gene calls are TRBV11-3 and TRBJ2-2; D gene unclear. The ends were cut back, 5 bases at V and 2 bases at J, with 0 bases in the middle. Germline-derived CDR1 and CDR2 are SGHNT and YENEEA. This CDR3 spans 11 amino acids. Full variable domain (outside the CDR3, taken from reference TRBV11-3 and TRBJ2-2): EAGVVQSPRYKIIEKKQPVAFWCNPISGHNTLYWYLQNLGQGPELLIRYENEEAVDDSQLPKDRFSAERLKGVDSTLKIQPAELGDSAVYLCASSNTGELFFGEGSRLTVL.

The V and J genes are TRBV27 and TRBJ2-1; 7 nucleotides line up with TRBD2. The junction had 7 bases not matched to a gene; V was cut back by 0 bases and J by 8 bases. The CDR3 is 15 amino acids. The germline V gene encodes CDR1 MNHEY and CDR2 SMNVEV (reference sequence). CDR3 loop: CASSLSGTTLHEQFF. The CDR3 DNA is TGTGCCAGCAGTTTATCCGGGACTACCCTCCATGAGCAGTTCTTC.

V is TRBV4-2 and J is TRBJ1-2, with 7 bases fitting TRBD1. CDR1 LGHNA and CDR2 YNFKEQ come from the germline V gene. V lost 0 bases and J lost 1; bases outside the gene matches: 11. The CDR3 extends over 18 amino acids. CDR3 in amino acids: CASSQDGAGTVSNYGYTF. For the CDR3, the DNA is TGTGCCAGCAGCCAAGATGGAGCCGGGACAGTGAGTAACTATGGCTACACCTTC.

V usage is TRBV2 and J usage is TRBJ2-7; D perhaps matches TRBD1 (5 bases). The V gene's germline CDR1 is SNHLY and CDR2 FYNNEI. Trimming left V 5 bases short and J 2 bases short, with 7 bases between. CDR3 length equals 12 residues. In nucleotides, the CDR3 is TGTGCCAGCAGTCCGGACACCTACGAGCAGTACTTC. This sequence encodes CASSPDTYEQYF.